This note documents a single TCR beta chain sequence. Only in-frame clones appear in the TCRdb table, and some are missing; sequencing was by immunoSEQ multiplex PCR. The table records more than 35,000 clones, roughly 95% of them present only once. The data stem from a study of T cells in tuberculosis. Across the study: Within 7 days of starting treatment, or before, PBMC were stored.

Trimming took 6 bases from V and 5 from J; bases not matched to a gene: 6. The CDR3 totals 14 residues. Germline V lookup: CDR1 WSHSY, CDR2 SAAADI. Time point defined: new active TB diagnosis, blood taken before or within 7 days of starting treatment. This TCR derives from an adult with tuberculosis. The rearrangement joins TRBV10-2 to TRBJ1-5; 8 nucleotides agree with TRBD1. Sequenced material: PBMCs, taken at tuberculosis diagnosis. The CDR3 protein is CASRQGVVDQPQHF. The CDR3 bases are TGCGCCAGCAGACAGGGGGTGGTGGATCAGCCCCAGCATTTT.